This T cell receptor (beta chain) came from a study of Graves' ophthalmopathy and Graves' hyperthyroidism. Scientists amplified the TCR beta CDR3 regions from RNA transcripts. The authors performed first-round RT-PCR with HTBI primers and then a second-round multiplex PCR. TCRdb analysed the multiplex PCR reads with MiXCR anew, one entry per CDR3 protein. Among around 1.1 million distinct CDR3 sequences listed, approximately 35% were seen once. Diagnostic conclusions were grounded in clinical symptoms, serum thyroxine, TRAb, thyroid ultrasound and orbital computed tomography. The CDR3 is made up of 19 amino acids. V lost 1 base and J lost 3; bases outside the gene matches: 14. Per germline, CDR1 SQVTM and CDR2 ANQGSEA. In this sample, this clonotype turned up many times.

This chain connects TRBV29-1 to TRBJ2-7, with 14 bases lining up with TRBD2. The source of this sequence is an adult man with Graves' hyperthyroidism. Sequenced material: peripheral blood or thyroid tissue (not recorded which). CDR3 in amino acids: CSVEGFPGLAGVIDYEQYF. The CDR3 region has the DNA TGCAGCGTTGAAGGCTTCCCGGGACTAGCGGGAGTTATCGACTACGAGCAGTACTTC.